This record covers a single T cell receptor beta chain. The antigen is undetermined. The PCR ran on 60 Vbeta and 13 Jbeta primers. This table comes from immunoSEQ multiplex PCR, and its TCRdb copy is limited to in-frame clones, with some not included. The table lists 130,000 or so clones, 75% to 80% of them singletons. This entry belongs to a study of cytomegalovirus exposure and HLA in healthy donors. Points from the study as a whole: In vitro testing confirmed a few CMV-associated chains as specific for CMV antigens.

In germline, CDR1 is SGHNT, CDR2 YYREEE (reference sequence). The V gene end was trimmed by 2 bases and the J gene end by 4 bases; junction bases not matched to a gene: 4. This CDR3 has 14 residues. The sequencing sample was made of PBMCs. The rearrangement joins TRBV5-4 to TRBJ1-2, with 8 bases fitting TRBD1. The receptor was derived from a male donor in good health and CMV-seronegative. The CDR3 spells CASSLPGQVYGYTF. CDR3 DNA sequence: TGTGCCAGCAGCTTACCGGGACAGGTCTATGGCTACACCTTC.